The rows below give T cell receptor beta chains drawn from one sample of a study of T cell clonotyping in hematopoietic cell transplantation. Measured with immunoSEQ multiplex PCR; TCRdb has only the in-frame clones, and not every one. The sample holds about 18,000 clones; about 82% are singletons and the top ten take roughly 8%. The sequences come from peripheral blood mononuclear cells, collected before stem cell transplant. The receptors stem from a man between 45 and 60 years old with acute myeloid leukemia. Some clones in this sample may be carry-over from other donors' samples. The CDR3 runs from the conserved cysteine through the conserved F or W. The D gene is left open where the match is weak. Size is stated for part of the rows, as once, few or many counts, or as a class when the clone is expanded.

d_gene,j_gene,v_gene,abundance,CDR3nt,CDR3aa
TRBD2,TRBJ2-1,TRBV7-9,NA,TGTGCCAGCAGTAATCTCGCGGGGGGGTACAATGAGCAGTTCTTC,CASSNLAGGYNEQFF
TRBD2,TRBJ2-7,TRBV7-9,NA,TGTGCCAGCAGCTCAATCACTAGCGGGGGGACCCTCCGGACCTACGAGCAGTACTTC,CASSSITSGGTLRTYEQYF
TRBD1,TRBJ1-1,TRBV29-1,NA,TGCAGCCTTAGGACAGGGAGGGCTGAAGCTTTCTTT,CSLRTGRAEAFF
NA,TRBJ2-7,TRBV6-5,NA,TGTGCCAGCAGGGGTTCCGGGACTCCGCTCTACGAGCAGTACTTC,CASRGSGTPLYEQYF
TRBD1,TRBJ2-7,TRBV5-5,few,TGTGCCAGCAGCTCTCGGGACAGGACCTACGAGCAGTACTTC,CASSSRDRTYEQYF
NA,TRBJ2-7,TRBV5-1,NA,TGCGCCAGCAGCTTGTCGGGGGGCGGAGGGTACGAGCAGTACTTC,CASSLSGGGGYEQYF
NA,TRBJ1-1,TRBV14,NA,TGTGCCAGCAGCCTAGGCAGGATGAACACTGAAGCTTTCTTT,CASSLGRMNTEAFF
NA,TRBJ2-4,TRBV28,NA,TGTGCCAGCAGTTTTAGGGGGGAGCCCATTTTAGCCAAAAACATTCAGTACTTC,CASSFRGEPILAKNIQYF
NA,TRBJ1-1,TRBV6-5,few,TGTGCCAGCAGTTACGGGGGGCCGGGGACTGAAGCTTTCTTT,CASSYGGPGTEAFF
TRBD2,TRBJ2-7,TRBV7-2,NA,TGTGCCAGCAGCCCCACTCCGGGGGGTCACTACGAGCAGTACTTC,CASSPTPGGHYEQYF
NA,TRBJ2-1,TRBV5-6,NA,TGTGCCAGCAGCTTGGGTGCGGCGGACGCTGAGCAGTTCTTC,CASSLGAADAEQFF
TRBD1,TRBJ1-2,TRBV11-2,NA,TGTGCCAGCAGCGTCCAGACAGGGGTCTATGGCTACACCTTC,CASSVQTGVYGYTF
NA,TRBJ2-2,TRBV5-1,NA,TGCGCCAGCAGCGGTACCCCGAACACCGGGGAGCTGTTTTTT,CASSGTPNTGELFF
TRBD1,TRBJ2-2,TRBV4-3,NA,TGCGCCAGCAGCCAAAACGGACAGGGATCGAACACCGGGGAGCTGTTTTTT,CASSQNGQGSNTGELFF
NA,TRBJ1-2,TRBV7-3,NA,TGTGCCAGCAGCTTAACGGGAAGCCAGATCTATGGCTACACCTTC,CASSLTGSQIYGYTF
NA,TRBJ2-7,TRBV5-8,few,TGTGCCAGCAGCTTCTCCTACGAGCAGTACTTC,CASSFSYEQYF
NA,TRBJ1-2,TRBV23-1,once,TGCGCCAGCAGTCAAAAGCCCCTCGAGGGGGGACCCGAGGGGGGCTACACCTTC,CASSQKPLEGGPEGGYTF
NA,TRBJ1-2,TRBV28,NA,TGTGCCAGCAGAGAGGCGAATTACTATGGCTACACCTTC,CASREANYYGYTF
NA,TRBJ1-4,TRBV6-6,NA,TGTGCCAGCAGACAGTCCTGGGATAATGAAAAACTGTTTTTT,CASRQSWDNEKLFF
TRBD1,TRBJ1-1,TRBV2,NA,TGTGCCAGCAGCGACCCCAGGGGGGACACTGAAGCTTTCTTT,CASSDPRGDTEAFF
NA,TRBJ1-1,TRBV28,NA,TGTGCCAGCAGTTTGTGGGGCGAGGCTGGAGCTTTCTTT,CASSLWGEAGAFF
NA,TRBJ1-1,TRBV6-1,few,TGTGCCAGCAGTGTTAAGGGTGGGGGGACTGAAGCTTTCTTT,CASSVKGGGTEAFF
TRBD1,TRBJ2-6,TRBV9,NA,TGTGCCAGCAGCGTAGGGACAGGCTTGAGCTCTGGGGCCAACGTCCTGACTTTC,CASSVGTGLSSGANVLTF
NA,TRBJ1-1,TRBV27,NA,TGTGCCAGCAGTTTAAAGGGGTTGGACGACACTGAAGCTTTCTTT,CASSLKGLDDTEAFF
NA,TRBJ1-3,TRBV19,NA,TGTGCCAGTAGTATAGCAGGCGCTGGAAACACCATATATTTT,CASSIAGAGNTIYF
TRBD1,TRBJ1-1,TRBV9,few,TGTGCCAGCAGCGGGGGACAGGGGTTCGGTACCTCTGAAGCTTTCTTT,CASSGGQGFGTSEAFF
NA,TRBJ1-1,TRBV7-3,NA,TGTGCCACCCTCGTGGGAGGGGCAATCACTGAAGCTTTCTTT,CATLVGGAITEAFF
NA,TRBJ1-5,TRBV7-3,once,TGTGCCAGCAGCTTAGGAGGGGGGCAGCCCCAGCATTTT,CASSLGGGQPQHF
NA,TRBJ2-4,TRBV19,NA,TGTGCCAGTAGAGATACAGGGTCCGCGGACATTCAGTACTTC,CASRDTGSADIQYF
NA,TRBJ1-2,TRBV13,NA,TGTGCCAGCAGCCGGGGGGATGGCTCAGGGGGCTACACCTTC,CASSRGDGSGGYTF
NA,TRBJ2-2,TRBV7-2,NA,TGTGCCAGCAGCGCCCGGCGGGTTGACGGGGAGCTGTTTTTT,CASSARRVDGELFF
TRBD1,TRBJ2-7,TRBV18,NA,TGTGCCAGCTCACGGGCCGGGACAGGGAGATACGAGCAGTACTTC,CASSRAGTGRYEQYF
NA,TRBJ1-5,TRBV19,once,TGTGCCAGTAGTACCCTGACCTATCAGCCCCAGCATTTT,CASSTLTYQPQHF
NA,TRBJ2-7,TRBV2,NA,TGTGCCAGCAGTGATCATCTAGCCTACGAGCAGTACTTC,CASSDHLAYEQYF
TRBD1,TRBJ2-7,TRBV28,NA,TGTGCCAGCAGTTATACCGGGACAGGGGGCGGGGAGCAGTACTTC,CASSYTGTGGGEQYF
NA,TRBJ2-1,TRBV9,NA,TGTGCCAGCAGCCCAGGGGGAGGGGGCCGCTCCTACAATGAGCAGTTCTTC,CASSPGGGGRSYNEQFF
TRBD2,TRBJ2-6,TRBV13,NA,TGTGCCAGCAGCTTAGGCCGGGGGGGTGTCAACGTCCTGACTTTC,CASSLGRGGVNVLTF
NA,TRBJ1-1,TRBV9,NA,TGTGCCAGCAGCAGTACAAGTTATGAAGCTTTCTTT,CASSSTSYEAFF
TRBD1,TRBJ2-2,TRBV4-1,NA,TGCGCCAGCAGCCCGGGACAGGGCGGCGGGGAGCTGTTTTTT,CASSPGQGGGELFF
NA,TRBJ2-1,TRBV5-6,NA,TGTGCCAGCAGCTTGGGGAGCTCCTACAATGAGCAGTTCTTC,CASSLGSSYNEQFF
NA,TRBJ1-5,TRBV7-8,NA,TGTGCCAGCAGCTTAGAGAGGGCCGGAAATCAGCCCCAGCATTTT,CASSLERAGNQPQHF
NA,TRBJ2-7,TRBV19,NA,TGTGCCAGTAGCACCTACTACTTC,CASSTYYF
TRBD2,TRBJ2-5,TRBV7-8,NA,TGTGCCAGCAGCGCCGGGACTAGCGGGGAACAAGAGACCCAGTACTTC,CASSAGTSGEQETQYF
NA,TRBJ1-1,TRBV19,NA,TGTGCCAGTAGCCAGACAGAGAACACTGAAGCTTTCTTT,CASSQTENTEAFF
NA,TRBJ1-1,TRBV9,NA,TGTGCCAGCAGCGTCCAGCCCGGCAGCCACACTGAAGCTTTCTTT,CASSVQPGSHTEAFF
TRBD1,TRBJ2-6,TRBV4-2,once,TGTGCCAGCAGCCAGGGACAGAGAGCCTCTGGGGCCAACGTCCTGACTTTC,CASSQGQRASGANVLTF
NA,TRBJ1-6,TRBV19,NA,TGTGCCAGTAAACCGTATAATTCACCCCTCCACTTT,CASKPYNSPLHF
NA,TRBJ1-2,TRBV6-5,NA,TGTGCCAGCAGTTACGACCAATATGGCTACACCTTC,CASSYDQYGYTF
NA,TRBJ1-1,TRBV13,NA,TGTGCCAGCAGCTTCGGGGGCGGGTACGCAGCTTTCTTT,CASSFGGGYAAFF
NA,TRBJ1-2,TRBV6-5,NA,TGTGCCAGCAGTCACCTACAGGAGGACGGCTACACCTTC,CASSHLQEDGYTF
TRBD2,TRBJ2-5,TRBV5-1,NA,TGCGCCAGCAGCCTGGAGGGGACTAGCGGTTTAGAGACCCAGTACTTC,CASSLEGTSGLETQYF
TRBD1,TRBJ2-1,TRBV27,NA,TGTGCCAGCAGTCCCGACAGGGCTTCCTACAATGAGCAGTTCTTC,CASSPDRASYNEQFF